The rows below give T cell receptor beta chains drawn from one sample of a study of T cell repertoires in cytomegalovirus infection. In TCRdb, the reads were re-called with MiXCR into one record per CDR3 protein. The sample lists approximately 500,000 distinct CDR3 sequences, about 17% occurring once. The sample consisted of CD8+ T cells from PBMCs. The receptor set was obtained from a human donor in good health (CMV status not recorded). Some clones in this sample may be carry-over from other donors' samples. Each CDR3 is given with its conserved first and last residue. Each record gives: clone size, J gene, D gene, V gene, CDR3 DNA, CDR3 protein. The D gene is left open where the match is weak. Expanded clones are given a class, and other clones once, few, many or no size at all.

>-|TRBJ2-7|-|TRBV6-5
TGTGCCAGCAGTTTAGAATCGAGGGTGAGGAGCCCCTACGAGCAGTACTTC
CASSLESRVRSPYEQYF
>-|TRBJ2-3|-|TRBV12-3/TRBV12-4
TGTGCCAGCAGTCCGCTAGTCTTGGCTAGCACAGATACGCAGTATTTT
CASSPLVLASTDTQYF
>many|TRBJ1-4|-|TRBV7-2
TGTGCCAGCAGCTTAGCACGGGGTGGTAATGAAAAACTGTTTTTT
CASSLARGGNEKLFF
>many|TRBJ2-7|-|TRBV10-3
TGTGCCATCAGCGAGGGGATATACTCCTACGAGCAGTACTTC
CAISEGIYSYEQYF
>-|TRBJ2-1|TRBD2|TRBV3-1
TGTGCCAGCAGCCAAGTGGGGGGGACTAGCGGGAGCTCCTACAATGAGCAGTTCTTC
CASSQVGGTSGSSYNEQFF
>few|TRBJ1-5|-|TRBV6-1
TGTGCCAGCACCCGGGACCTCGGAGGCAATCAGCCCCAGCATTTT
CASTRDLGGNQPQHF
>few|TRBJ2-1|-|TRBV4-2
TGTGCCAGCAGCCAAGAGGGGTTCGCCTACAATGAGCAGTTCTTC
CASSQEGFAYNEQFF
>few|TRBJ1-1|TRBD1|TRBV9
TGTGCCAGCAGCGTAGATGGTACAGGGGAACCTTTCTTT
CASSVDGTGEPFF
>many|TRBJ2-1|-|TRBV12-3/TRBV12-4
TGTGCCAGCAGTTTTGGAACTACCCAGTTCTTC
CASSFGTTQFF
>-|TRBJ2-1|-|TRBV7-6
TGTGCCAGCAGCTTAGCCTTTACCGGGCCAAGGGGCAATGAGCAGTTCTTC
CASSLAFTGPRGNEQFF
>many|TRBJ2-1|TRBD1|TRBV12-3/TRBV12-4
TGTGCCAGCAGCAACGGACAGGGTGGGGAGCAGTTCTTC
CASSNGQGGEQFF
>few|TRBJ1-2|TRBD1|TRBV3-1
TGTGCCAGCAGCGGGACAGGGCAGACGGCAGACGGCTACACCTTC
CASSGTGQTADGYTF
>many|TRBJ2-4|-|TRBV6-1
TGTGCCAGCAGTGAAGCCAGAAACAAAAACATTCAGTACTTC
CASSEARNKNIQYF
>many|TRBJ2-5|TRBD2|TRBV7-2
TGTGCCAGCAGCGGAAGCGGGGGAGCTTCATGGGAGACCCAGTACTTC
CASSGSGGASWETQYF
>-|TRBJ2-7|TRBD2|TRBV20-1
TGCAGTGCTAGGTCCGGGACTAGCGGGTTTTTTGGTGCGGAGCAGTACTTC
CSARSGTSGFFGAEQYF
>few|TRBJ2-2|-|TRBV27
TGTGCCAGCAGTTTGATGGGGGGAAAGAACACCGGGGAGCTGTTTTTT
CASSLMGGKNTGELFF
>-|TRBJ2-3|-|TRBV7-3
TGTGCCACCAGCTTAACGTGCGTGACAGATACGCAGTATTTT
CATSLTCVTDTQYF
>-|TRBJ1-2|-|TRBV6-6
TGTGCCAGCAATCTGGGACCCTCTAACTATGGCTACACCTTC
CASNLGPSNYGYTF
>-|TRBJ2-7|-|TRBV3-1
TGTGCCAGCAGCCTCGGGAGGGGACAGGGCCTCTACGAGCAGTACTTC
CASSLGRGQGLYEQYF
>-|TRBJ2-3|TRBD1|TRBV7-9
TGTGCCAGCAGCGGGGGACAGGGGGCGCGTTCGGCCTACACAGATACGCAGTATTTT
CASSGGQGARSAYTDTQYF
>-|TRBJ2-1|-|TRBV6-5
TGTGCCAGCAGTTACGGGACTGATCGGGCCACGGATGAGCAGTTCTTC
CASSYGTDRATDEQFF
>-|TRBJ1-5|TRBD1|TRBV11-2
TGTGCCAGCAGCCGCCTTACAGGGGGCGGTCCGGATTTT
CASSRLTGGGPDF
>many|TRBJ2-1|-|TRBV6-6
TGTGCCAGCAGTACCGACACGTTAAGCTCCTACAATGAGCAGTTCTTC
CASSTDTLSSYNEQFF
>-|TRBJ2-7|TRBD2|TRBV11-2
TGTGCCAGCAGGGCGGGGGAGGGCTCCTACGAGCAGTACTTC
CASRAGEGSYEQYF
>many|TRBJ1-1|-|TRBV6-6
TGTGCCGGTGGACAGATCAACACTGAAGCTTTCTTT
CAGGQINTEAFF
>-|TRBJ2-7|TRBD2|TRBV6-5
TGTGCCAGCAGTGAAAGCGGGATCCACATCTCCTACGAGCAGTACTTC
CASSESGIHISYEQYF
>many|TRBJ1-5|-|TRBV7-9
TGTGCCAGCAGCTTAGGGTCAGTCTATAGCAATCAGCCCCAGCATTTT
CASSLGSVYSNQPQHF
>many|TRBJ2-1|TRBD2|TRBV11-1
TGTGCCAGCAGCGTGCGACTAGCGGGGCCCTACAATGAGCAGTTCTTC
CASSVRLAGPYNEQFF
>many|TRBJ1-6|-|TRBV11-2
TGTGCCAGCAGCTTAGTCTTCCCTCCAGGGCACGATAATTCACCCCTCCACTTT
CASSLVFPPGHDNSPLHF
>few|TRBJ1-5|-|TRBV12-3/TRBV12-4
TGTGCCAGCAGTACAGGGTACGGTCAGCCCCAGCATTTT
CASSTGYGQPQHF
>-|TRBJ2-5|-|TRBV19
TGTGCCAGTAGTATCGACGGAAGCCAAGAGACCCAGTACTTC
CASSIDGSQETQYF
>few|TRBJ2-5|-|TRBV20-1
TGCAGTGCTACCCAAACCTCAGGGAACTCGTACCAAGAGACCCAGTACTTC
CSATQTSGNSYQETQYF
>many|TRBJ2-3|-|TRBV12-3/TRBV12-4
TGTGCCAGCAGTTTTGTCGTGTTCACAGATACGCAGTATTTT
CASSFVVFTDTQYF
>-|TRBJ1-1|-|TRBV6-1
TGTGCCAGCAGTGAGATGGGTCGCGGGGGAACTGAAGCTTTCTTT
CASSEMGRGGTEAFF
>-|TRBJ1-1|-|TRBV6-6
TGTGCCAGCAGTTACTCATCCGGGCCAGCTCGGCACACTGAAGCTTTCTTT
CASSYSSGPARHTEAFF
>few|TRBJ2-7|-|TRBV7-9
TGTGCCAGCAGCTCCGCCGGGGAGCGGAGAGACGAGCAGTACTTC
CASSSAGERRDEQYF
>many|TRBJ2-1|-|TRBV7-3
TGTGCCAGCAGCTTAAATTCCGGAGGGGATGAGCAGTTCTTC
CASSLNSGGDEQFF
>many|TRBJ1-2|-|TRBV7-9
TGTGCCAGCAGCCCCGTCGGTGCAGGGGCTCGAGCTGGCTACACCTTC
CASSPVGAGARAGYTF
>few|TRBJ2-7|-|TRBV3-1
TGTGCCAGCAGCCCCCGGTCCCGCTCCTACGAGCAGTACTTC
CASSPRSRSYEQYF
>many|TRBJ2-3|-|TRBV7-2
TGTGCCAGCAGCCCAGGTGGCGGGTGGTCAGATACGCAGTATTTT
CASSPGGGWSDTQYF
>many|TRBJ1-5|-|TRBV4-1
TGCGCCAGCAGCCAAGCAACAGGGAGTTATCAGCCCCAGCATTTT
CASSQATGSYQPQHF
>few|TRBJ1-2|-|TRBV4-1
TGCGCCAGCAGCCAAGGCGTAGGGGGCTATGGCTACACCTTC
CASSQGVGGYGYTF
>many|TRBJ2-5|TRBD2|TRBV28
TGTGCCAGCAGTCGGGCGATACTAGCGGGAGGACAAGAGACCCAGTACTTC
CASSRAILAGGQETQYF
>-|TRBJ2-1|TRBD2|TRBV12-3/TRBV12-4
TGTGCCAGCAGCCGAGCGGGGGGCGATGACAATGAGCAGTTCTTC
CASSRAGGDDNEQFF
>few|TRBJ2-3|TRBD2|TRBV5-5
TGTGCCAGCAGCTTGGAACTACGGGGGGTCACAGATACGCAGTATTTT
CASSLELRGVTDTQYF
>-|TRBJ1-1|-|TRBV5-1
TGCGCCAGCAGCTACGGGGGACTTTGGGAGGGCACTGAAGCTTTCTTT
CASSYGGLWEGTEAFF
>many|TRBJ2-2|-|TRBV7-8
TGTGCCAGCAGCCGCGGCAAGCTGTTTTTT
CASSRGKLFF
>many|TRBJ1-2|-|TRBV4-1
TGCGCCAGCAGCCAAAAGCCGTGGGATTTATATGGCTACACCTTC
CASSQKPWDLYGYTF
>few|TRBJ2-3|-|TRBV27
TGTGCCAGCTATCTGGCGGGTAGCACAGATACGCAGTATTTT
CASYLAGSTDTQYF
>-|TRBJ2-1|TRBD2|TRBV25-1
TGTGCCAGCAGTGACCCGACTAGCGGGAGGATGAATGAGCAGTTCTTC
CASSDPTSGRMNEQFF
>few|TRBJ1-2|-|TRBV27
TGTGCCACCAGGAGGGATGGCTACACCTTC
CATRRDGYTF
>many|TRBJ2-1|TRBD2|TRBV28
TGTGCCAGCAGTTTCCCGGGGCTAGCGGGAGGAGTTGGCTACAATGAGCAGTTCTTC
CASSFPGLAGGVGYNEQFF
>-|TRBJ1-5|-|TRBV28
TGTGCCAGCAGCACCGGGCCTGGGGGCGGCTATAGCAATCAGCCCCAGCATTTT
CASSTGPGGGYSNQPQHF
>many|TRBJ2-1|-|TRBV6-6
TGTGCCAGCAGTTACTCGAGAGGCGATGAGCAGTTCTTC
CASSYSRGDEQFF
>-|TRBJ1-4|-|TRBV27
TGTGCCGGCAGTTTGTGGGCAGGGCCCGCAACTAATGAAAAACTGTTTTTT
CAGSLWAGPATNEKLFF